This is a list of T cell receptor beta chains from one sample in a study of blood T cells in healthy people across ages. Each CDR3 protein is one row after TCRdb ran MiXCR on the 5' RACE reads. The table shows some 710,000 distinct CDR3 sequences, with about 20% occurring only once. Sequencing was performed on blood. The receptor source for this set is a man between 65 and 85 years old in good health. Each CDR3 is given with its conserved first and last residue. Not every row has a clone size; where given, it reads once, few, many or a size class.

clone_size j_call v_call cdr3_aa
NA TRBJ1-2 TRBV6-2/TRBV6-3 CASKTQGARNYGYTF
many TRBJ2-3 TRBV12-3/TRBV12-4 CASSFLDTQYF
NA TRBJ1-1 TRBV6-2/TRBV6-3 CASSAPASAEAFF
many TRBJ1-1 TRBV29-1 CSYGAREAFF
few TRBJ2-2 TRBV11-2 CASSLARGTGRSGELFF
few TRBJ2-4 TRBV20-1 CSARDSSGGDIQYF
NA TRBJ1-3 TRBV5-1 CASSLESRGYGNTIYF
NA NA TRBV29-1 CSAEGQGETYEQYF
few TRBJ2-4 TRBV20-1 CSATGTGGWNIQYF
few TRBJ1-6 TRBV7-2 CASSSRAGKTPLHF
few TRBJ2-4 TRBV18 CASSPPVGAIDIQYF
NA TRBJ1-2 TRBV14 CASSQGVRSYGYTF
few TRBJ2-7 TRBV20-1 CSALNSGTDSYEQYF
few TRBJ2-4 TRBV7-2 CASSRKLGEGNIQYF
NA TRBJ2-5 TRBV3-1 CASSQGGTSGGETQYF
NA TRBJ1-2 TRBV20-1 CSANSPTGWFQYGYTF
few TRBJ2-2 TRBV7-8 CASSRQGRDGELFF
NA TRBJ2-3 TRBV3-1 CASSQWKGDTQYF
many TRBJ2-3 TRBV3-1 CASSPTLGTRGGTDTQYF
NA TRBJ2-3 TRBV7-8 CASSPQSGGPLDTDTQYF
few TRBJ1-5 TRBV6-6 CASSQQGGVSQHF
NA TRBJ1-4 TRBV7-2 CASSLVGAGMSNEKLFF
few TRBJ2-7 TRBV27 CASSLSNTGNYEQYF
few TRBJ1-3 TRBV19 CASSLGSTFSGNTIYF
NA TRBJ2-5 TRBV18 CASSQRGSGNQETQYF
NA TRBJ2-3 TRBV12-3/TRBV12-4 CASSLRLGADTQYF
NA TRBJ2-1 TRBV29-1 CSGNLAGGSQFF
few TRBJ2-2 TRBV14 CASRDSGRSTGELFF
NA TRBJ1-5 TRBV19 CASSPGQGSTSNQPQHF
once TRBJ2-7 TRBV5-1 CASSLVAF
NA TRBJ2-2 TRBV12-3/TRBV12-4 CAGAAGDTGELFF
NA TRBJ2-1 TRBV12-5 CASGLVGPNEQFF
NA TRBJ2-7 TRBV14 CASSSPSKAGSTYEQYF
NA NA TRBV5-1 CASSLRAHNEQFF
NA TRBJ1-2 TRBV19 CASSLGFRDYGYTF
few TRBJ1-2 TRBV7-2 CASSPDGNKFRGYTF
NA TRBJ2-5 TRBV7-2 CASSSRASGRVEETQYF